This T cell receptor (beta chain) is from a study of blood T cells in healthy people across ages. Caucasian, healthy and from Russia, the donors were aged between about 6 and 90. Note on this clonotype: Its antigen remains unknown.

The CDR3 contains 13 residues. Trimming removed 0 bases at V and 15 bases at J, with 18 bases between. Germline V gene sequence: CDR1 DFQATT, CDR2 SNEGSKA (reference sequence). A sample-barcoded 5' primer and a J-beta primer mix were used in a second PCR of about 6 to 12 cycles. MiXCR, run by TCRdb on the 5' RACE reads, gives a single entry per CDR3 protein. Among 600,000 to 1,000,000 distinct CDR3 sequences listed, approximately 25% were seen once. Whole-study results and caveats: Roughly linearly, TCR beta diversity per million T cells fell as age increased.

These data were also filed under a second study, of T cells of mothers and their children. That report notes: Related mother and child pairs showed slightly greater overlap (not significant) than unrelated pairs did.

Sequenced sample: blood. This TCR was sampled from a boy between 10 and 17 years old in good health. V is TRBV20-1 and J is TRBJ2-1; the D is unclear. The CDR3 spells CSARDVASANPFF. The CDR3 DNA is TGCAGTGCTAGAGATGTGGCCTCAGCAAACCCGTTCTTC.